The entry that follows covers one TCR beta chain sequence. The data were produced by immunoSEQ multiplex PCR, yet TCRdb's version contains in-frame clones alone and is incomplete. Of tens of thousands of clones in the sample, just under 97% are singletons; the top ten hold less than 0.3%. This entry is derived from a study of technical replicates of blood from a few donors. CDR1 SEHNR and CDR2 FQNEAQ come from the germline V gene (reference sequence). Between the trimmed V and J ends, which lost 8 bases and 4 bases, there was a span of 11 bases. CDR3 size: 12 residues. This sequence originates from a human donor in good health. Sequencing was performed on T cells isolated from PBMCs. This rearrangement joins TRBV7-9 to TRBJ1-2, with a tentative D call TRBD1 (6 bases). The CDR3 spells CASEGGGYGYTF. The DNA for the CDR3 is TGTGCCAGCGAAGGGGGGGGCTATGGCTACACCTTC. Full variable domain (remainder filled in from reference TRBV7-9 and TRBJ1-2): DTGVSQNPRHKITKRGQNVTFRCDPISEHNRLYWYRQTLGQGPEFLTYFQNEAQLEKSRLLSDRFSAERPKGSFSTLEIQRTEQGDSAMYLCASEGGGYGYTFGSGTRLTVV.